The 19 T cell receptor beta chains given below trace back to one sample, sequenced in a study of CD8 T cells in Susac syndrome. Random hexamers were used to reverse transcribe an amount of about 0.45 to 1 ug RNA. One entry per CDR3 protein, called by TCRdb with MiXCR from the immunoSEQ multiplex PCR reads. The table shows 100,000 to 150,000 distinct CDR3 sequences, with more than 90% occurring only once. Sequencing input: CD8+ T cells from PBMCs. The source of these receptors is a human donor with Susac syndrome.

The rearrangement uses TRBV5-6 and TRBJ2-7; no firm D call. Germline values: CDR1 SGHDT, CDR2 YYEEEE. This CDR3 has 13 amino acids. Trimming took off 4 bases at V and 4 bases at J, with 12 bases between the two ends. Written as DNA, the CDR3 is TGTGCCAGCAGCCGCGCAGGAGATTACGAGCAGTACTTC. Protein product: CASSRAGDYEQYF.

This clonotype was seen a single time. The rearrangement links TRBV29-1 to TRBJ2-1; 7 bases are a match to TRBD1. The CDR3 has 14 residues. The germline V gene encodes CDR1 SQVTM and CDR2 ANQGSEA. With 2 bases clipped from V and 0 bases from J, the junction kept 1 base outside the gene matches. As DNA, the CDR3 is TGCAGCGTTGAATGGGACAGCTCCTACAATGAGCAGTTCTTC. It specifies CSVEWDSSYNEQFF.

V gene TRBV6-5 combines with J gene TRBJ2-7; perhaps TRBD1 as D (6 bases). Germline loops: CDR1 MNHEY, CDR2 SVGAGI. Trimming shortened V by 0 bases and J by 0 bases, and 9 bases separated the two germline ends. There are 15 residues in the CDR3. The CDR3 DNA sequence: TGTGCCAGCAGTTACTCGACAGGAAGCTCCTACGAGCAGTACTTC. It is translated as CASSYSTGSSYEQYF.

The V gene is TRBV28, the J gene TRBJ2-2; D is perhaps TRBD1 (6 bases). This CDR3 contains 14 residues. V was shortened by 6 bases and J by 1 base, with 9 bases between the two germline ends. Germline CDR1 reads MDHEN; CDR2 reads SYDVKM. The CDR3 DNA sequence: TGTGCCAGCAGCGGACAGATGAACACCGGGGAGCTGTTTTTT. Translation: CASSGQMNTGELFF.

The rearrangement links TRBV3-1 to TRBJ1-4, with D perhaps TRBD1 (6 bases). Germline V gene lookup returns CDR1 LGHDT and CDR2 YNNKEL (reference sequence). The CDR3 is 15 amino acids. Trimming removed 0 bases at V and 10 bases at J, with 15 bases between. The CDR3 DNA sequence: TGTGCCAGCAGCCAAGAGTACAGGGTAGAGGTAAAACTGTTTTTT. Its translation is CASSQEYRVEVKLFF.

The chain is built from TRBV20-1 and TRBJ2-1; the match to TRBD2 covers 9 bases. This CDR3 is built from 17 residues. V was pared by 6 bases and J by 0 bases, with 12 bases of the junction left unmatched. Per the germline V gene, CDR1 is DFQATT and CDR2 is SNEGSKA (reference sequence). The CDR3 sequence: CSARASGIPRSYNEQFF. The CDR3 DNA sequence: TGCAGTGCGCGGGCTAGCGGGATCCCCCGCTCCTACAATGAGCAGTTCTTC.

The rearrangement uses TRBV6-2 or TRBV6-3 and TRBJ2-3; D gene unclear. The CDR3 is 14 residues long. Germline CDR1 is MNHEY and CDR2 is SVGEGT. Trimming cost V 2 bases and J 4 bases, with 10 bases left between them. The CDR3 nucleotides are TGTGCCAGCAGTTACGGGCTAGATGCAGATACGCAGTATTTT. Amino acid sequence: CASSYGLDADTQYF.

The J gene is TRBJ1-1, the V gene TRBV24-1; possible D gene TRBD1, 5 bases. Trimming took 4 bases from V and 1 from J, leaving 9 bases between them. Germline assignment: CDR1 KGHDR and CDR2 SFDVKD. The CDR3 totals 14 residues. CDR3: CATSEGDRNTEAFF. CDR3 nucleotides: TGTGCCACCAGTGAGGGGGACCGGAACACTGAAGCTTTCTTT.

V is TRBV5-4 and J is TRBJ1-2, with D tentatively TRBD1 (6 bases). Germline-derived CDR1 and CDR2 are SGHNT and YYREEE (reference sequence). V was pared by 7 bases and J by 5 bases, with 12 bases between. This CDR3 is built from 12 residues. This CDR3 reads CASHAGAYGYTF. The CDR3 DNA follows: TGTGCCAGCCATGCAGGGGCTTATGGCTACACCTTC.

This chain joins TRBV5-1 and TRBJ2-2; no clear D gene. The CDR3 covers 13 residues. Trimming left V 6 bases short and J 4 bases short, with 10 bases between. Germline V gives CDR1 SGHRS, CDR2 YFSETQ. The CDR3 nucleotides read TGCGCCAGCACCGCCTGGGTCACCGGGGAGCTGTTTTTT. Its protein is CASTAWVTGELFF.

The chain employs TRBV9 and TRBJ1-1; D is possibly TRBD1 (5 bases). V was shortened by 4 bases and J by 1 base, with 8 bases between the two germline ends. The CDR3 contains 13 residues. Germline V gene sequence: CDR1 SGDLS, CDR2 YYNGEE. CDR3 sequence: CASSSQGNTEAFF. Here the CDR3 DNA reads TGTGCCAGCAGCAGCCAGGGGAACACTGAAGCTTTCTTT. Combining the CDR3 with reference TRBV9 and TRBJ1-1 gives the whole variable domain DSGVTQTPKHLITATGQRVTLRCSPRSGDLSVYWYQQSLDQGLQFLIQYYNGEERAKGNILERFSAQQFPDLHSELNLSSLELGDSALYFCASSSQGNTEAFFGQGTRLTVV.

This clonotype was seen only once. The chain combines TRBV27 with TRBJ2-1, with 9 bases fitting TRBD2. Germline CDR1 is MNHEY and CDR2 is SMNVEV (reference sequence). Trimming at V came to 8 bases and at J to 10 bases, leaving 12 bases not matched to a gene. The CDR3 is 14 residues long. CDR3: CASCSGTSRLEQFF. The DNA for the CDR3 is TGTGCCAGCTGCAGCGGGACTAGCAGGCTAGAGCAGTTCTTC.

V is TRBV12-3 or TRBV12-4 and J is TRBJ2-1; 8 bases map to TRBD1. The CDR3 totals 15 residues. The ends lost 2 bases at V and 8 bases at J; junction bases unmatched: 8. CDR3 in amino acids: CASSLTGQGDDEQFF. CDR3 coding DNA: TGTGCCAGCAGTTTAACAGGACAGGGTGATGATGAGCAGTTCTTC.

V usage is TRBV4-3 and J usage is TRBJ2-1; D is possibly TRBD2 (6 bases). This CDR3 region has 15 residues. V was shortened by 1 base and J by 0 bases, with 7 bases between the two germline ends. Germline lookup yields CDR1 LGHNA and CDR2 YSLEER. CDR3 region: CASSQAGSSYNEQFF. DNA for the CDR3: TGCGCCAGCAGCCAAGCCGGGAGCTCCTACAATGAGCAGTTCTTC.

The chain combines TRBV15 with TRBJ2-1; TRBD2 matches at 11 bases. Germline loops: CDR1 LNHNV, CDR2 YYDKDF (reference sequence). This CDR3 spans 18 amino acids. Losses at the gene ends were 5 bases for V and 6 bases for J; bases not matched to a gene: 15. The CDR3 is CATSPQTSGIGFGNEQFF. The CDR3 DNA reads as TGTGCCACCAGCCCACAGACTAGCGGGATCGGTTTTGGCAATGAGCAGTTCTTC.

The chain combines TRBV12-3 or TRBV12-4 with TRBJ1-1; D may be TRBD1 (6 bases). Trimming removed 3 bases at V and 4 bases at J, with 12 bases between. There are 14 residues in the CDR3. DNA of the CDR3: TGTGCCAGCAGTTTTGGTGGGGGGGCCACTGAAGCTTTCTTT. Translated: CASSFGGGATEAFF.

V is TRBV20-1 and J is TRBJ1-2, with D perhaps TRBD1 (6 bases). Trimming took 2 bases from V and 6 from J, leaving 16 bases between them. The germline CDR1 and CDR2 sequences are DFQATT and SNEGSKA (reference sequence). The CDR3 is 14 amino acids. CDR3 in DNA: TGCAGTGCTAGATACAGGGCGAACTATGATGGCTACACCTTC. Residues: CSARYRANYDGYTF.

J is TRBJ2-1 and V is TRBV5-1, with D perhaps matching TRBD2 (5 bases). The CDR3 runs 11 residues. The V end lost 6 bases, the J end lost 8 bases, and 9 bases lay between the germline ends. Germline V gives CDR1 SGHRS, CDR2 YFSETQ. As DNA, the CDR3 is TGCGCCAGCAACCTCGGGGATGAGCAGTTCTTC. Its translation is CASNLGDEQFF.

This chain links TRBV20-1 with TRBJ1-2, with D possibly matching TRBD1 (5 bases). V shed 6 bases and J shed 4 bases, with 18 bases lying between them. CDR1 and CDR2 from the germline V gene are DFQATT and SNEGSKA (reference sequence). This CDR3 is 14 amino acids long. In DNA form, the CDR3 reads TGCAGTGCCCGAGACATGGACAAACCCTATGGCTACACCTTC. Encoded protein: CSARDMDKPYGYTF.